This entry lists 26 T cell receptor beta chains sequenced from one sample in a study of blood T cell repertoires in COVID-19. TCRdb keeps only in-frame clones here, not all; method: immunoSEQ multiplex PCR. The table lists approximately 260,000 clones, 88% of them singletons. Material: peripheral blood. Receptors were obtained from a woman between 40 and 55 years old who had recovered from COVID-19.

This chain connects TRBV19 to TRBJ2-4, with 9 bases lining up with TRBD1. V trimming: 0 bases; J trimming: 7 bases; junction bases outside the gene matches: 1. The germline V gene encodes CDR1 LNHDA and CDR2 SQIVND (reference sequence). The CDR3 runs to 14 residues. CDR3 sequence: CASSIEQGANIQYF. DNA of the CDR3: TGTGCCAGTAGTATAGAACAGGGGGCGAACATTCAGTACTTC.

The gene calls are TRBV4-2 and TRBJ1-4; TRBD1 matches 9 bases. CDR1 is LGHNA and CDR2 is YNFKEQ in the germline V gene. With V trimmed by 1 base and J by 8 bases, 5 bases remained unmatched. The CDR3 sequence is 15 residues long. CDR3 protein: CASSQGDRVEEKLFF. In DNA, the CDR3 is TGTGCCAGCAGCCAAGGGGACAGGGTTGAGGAAAAACTGTTTTTT.

The V gene is TRBV2, the J gene TRBJ2-1; 10 bases match TRBD1. This CDR3 has 16 residues. The V gene end was trimmed by 6 bases and the J gene end by 3 bases; junction bases not matched to a gene: 8. CDR1 is SNHLY and CDR2 is FYNNEI in the germline V gene. This chain's CDR3 is CASRESTGGFYNEQFF. CDR3 sequence (DNA): TGTGCCAGCAGGGAATCGACAGGGGGCTTCTACAATGAGCAGTTCTTC.

The chain employs TRBV29-1 and TRBJ2-3; 8 positions match TRBD1. In germline, CDR1 is SQVTM, CDR2 ANQGSEA. The CDR3 totals 16 residues. The J segment lost 3 bases and the V segment lost 6 bases, leaving 14 bases of the junction unmatched. Written as DNA, the CDR3 is TGCAGCGTCGTGCTCCTACGGACAGGGAGAACAGATACGCAGTATTTT. Protein sequence: CSVVLLRTGRTDTQYF.

This chain joins TRBV4-2 and TRBJ2-1, with TRBD2 identical over 10 bases. With V trimmed by 6 bases and J by 4 bases, 9 bases remained unmatched. From germline, CDR1 is LGHNA and CDR2 YNFKEQ. The CDR3 has 16 amino acids. The CDR3 coding sequence is TGTGCCAGCAGTACTACTAGCGGGAACCCATACAATGAGCAGTTCTTC. This translates into CASSTTSGNPYNEQFF.

The chain uses TRBV27 and TRBJ1-2; D is ambiguous. Germline CDR1 is MNHEY and CDR2 is SMNVEV (reference sequence). Trimming took off 3 bases at V and 4 bases at J, with 12 bases between the two ends. This CDR3 spans 14 amino acids. The CDR3 here is CASSLVRGSYGYTF. The CDR3 coding sequence is TGTGCCAGCAGTTTGGTCCGAGGTAGCTATGGCTACACCTTC.

Only one count was recorded for this clone. The chain uses TRBV2 and TRBJ2-1, with 10 positions matching TRBD2. Germline V CDR1 and CDR2: SNHLY, FYNNEI. V lost 8 bases, J lost 6 bases, and 7 bases stayed unmatched. This CDR3 comprises 14 residues. The CDR3 loop is CASLAGVVGNEQFF. CDR3 nucleotide sequence: TGTGCCAGCCTAGCGGGAGTTGTGGGCAATGAGCAGTTCTTC.

The chain uses TRBV7-2 and TRBJ1-3; TRBD1 agrees at 7 bases. V lost 5 bases, J lost 4 bases, and 8 bases stayed unmatched. Germline CDR1 SGHTA, CDR2 FQGNSA. CDR3 size: 15 residues. This CDR3 reads CASSASTGRGNTIYF. As DNA, the CDR3 is TGTGCCAGCAGCGCATCGACAGGGAGGGGAAACACCATATATTTT.

As DNA, the CDR3 is TGTGCCATCAGGGACGGACAGCCTCCGGAGACTGAAGCTTTCTTT. Translated: CAIRDGQPPETEAFF. The chain joins TRBV10-3 to TRBJ1-1; a possible D gene is TRBD1 (6 bases). In germline, CDR1 is ENHRY, CDR2 SYGVKD. The CDR3 runs to 15 residues. Between the trimmed V and J ends, which lost 6 bases and 5 bases, there was a span of 19 bases.

The CDR3 loop is CATGQSKNIQYF. The DNA of the CDR3 is TGTGCCACAGGACAGTCGAAAAACATTCAGTACTTC. The chain has TRBV27 and TRBJ2-4; a weak D match, TRBD1 (6 bases). From germline, CDR1 is MNHEY and CDR2 SMNVEV (reference sequence). With 10 bases removed from V and 4 bases from J, the gap between germline ends came to 11 bases. This CDR3 contains 12 residues.

This sequence joins TRBV19 and TRBJ1-3; D ambiguous. From germline, CDR1 is LNHDA and CDR2 SQIVND (reference sequence). The CDR3 covers 13 residues. The V end lost 0 bases, the J end lost 4 bases, and 4 bases lay between the germline ends. CDR3 nucleotide sequence: TGTGCCAGTAGTATAGACAGAGGAAACACCATATATTTT. Its protein is CASSIDRGNTIYF. The variable domain in full, completed from reference TRBV19 and TRBJ1-3, reads DGGITQSPKYLFRKEGQNVTLSCEQNLNHDAMYWYRQDPGQGLRLIYYSQIVNDFQKGDIAEGYSVSREKKESFPLTVTSAQKNPTAFYLCASSIDRGNTIYFGEGSWLTVV.

This chain links TRBV5-1 with TRBJ1-2, with 9 nucleotides matching TRBD1. The germline CDR1 and CDR2 sequences are SGHRS and YFSETQ. CDR3 length: 14 residues. J was trimmed by 8 bases and V by 0 bases; bases with no gene match: 5. This chain's CDR3 is CASSLAGQGSGYTF. CDR3 DNA: TGCGCCAGCAGCTTGGCAGGACAGGGGAGCGGCTACACCTTC.

The V gene is TRBV9, the J gene TRBJ1-2; D is ambiguous. Trimming cost V 4 bases and J 5 bases, with 15 bases left between them. Germline CDR1 is SGDLS and CDR2 is YYNGEE. The CDR3 totals 14 residues. CDR3 in amino acids: CASSPREVSYGYTF. The CDR3 coding sequence is TGTGCCAGCAGCCCCCGGGAGGTTTCGTATGGCTACACCTTC. Looking up the rest from reference TRBV9 and TRBJ1-2 gives the full variable domain: DSGVTQTPKHLITATGQRVTLRCSPRSGDLSVYWYQQSLDQGLQFLIQYYNGEERAKGNILERFSAQQFPDLHSELNLSSLELGDSALYFCASSPREVSYGYTFGSGTRLTVV.

The V call is TRBV4-3, the J call TRBJ1-4, with TRBD1 identical over 7 bases. Germline CDR1 is LGHNA and CDR2 is YSLEER. The CDR3 has 15 amino acids. V was clipped by 5 bases and J by 6 bases; unmatched bases: 9. The CDR3 reads CASSGSTGRYEKLFF. The CDR3 nucleotides are TGCGCCAGCAGCGGTTCGACAGGGCGTTATGAAAAACTGTTTTTT.

This chain connects TRBV7-6 to TRBJ2-2; unclear D gene. Trimming removed 5 bases at V and 3 bases at J, with 4 bases between. The CDR3 is 12 residues long. Germline-derived CDR1 and CDR2 are SGHVS and FNYEAQ. The DNA of the CDR3 is TGTGCCAGCAGCCCGGACACCGGGGAGCTGTTTTTT. Protein product: CASSPDTGELFF.

This clone was detected ten times or more. The chain has TRBV6-1 and TRBJ1-3; D possibly corresponds to TRBD1 (5 bases). Germline V gene lookup returns CDR1 MNHNS and CDR2 SASEGT. The CDR3 runs 15 residues. Trimming pared 1 base from V and 3 bases from J, leaving 10 bases between. CDR3 in amino acids: CASSEEVGGGNTIYF. In DNA, the CDR3 is TGTGCCAGCAGTGAAGAGGTCGGGGGTGGAAACACCATATATTTT.

DNA of the CDR3: TGTGCTAGTGGTTTACAGGGACAGACCGAGCAGTACTTC. It translates to CASGLQGQTEQYF. The rearrangement links TRBV12-5 to TRBJ2-7, with TRBD1 matching 7 bases. The trim removed 3 bases at V and 6 bases at J, leaving 5 bases unmatched. From germline, CDR1 is LGHNT and CDR2 FRNRAP. The CDR3 covers 13 residues.

This clone occurred a few times. This chain connects TRBV4-2 to TRBJ2-2, with D possibly TRBD1 on 5 matching bases. This CDR3 comprises 16 residues. Germline V gives CDR1 LGHNA, CDR2 YNFKEQ. V was clipped by 0 bases and J by 4 bases, with 12 bases between them. In DNA form, the CDR3 reads TGTGCCAGCAGCCAAGAGGCAGGGTGGAGCACCGGGGAGCTGTTTTTT. This encodes CASSQEAGWSTGELFF.

The gene calls are TRBV19 and TRBJ2-7, with D possibly TRBD1 on 6 matching bases. Germline CDR1 is LNHDA and CDR2 is SQIVND (reference sequence). CDR3 size: 14 residues. V was clipped by 0 bases and J by 4 bases, with 10 bases between them. The CDR3 region is CASSIEGHQYEQYF. The DNA of the CDR3 is TGTGCCAGTAGTATAGAGGGACACCAATACGAGCAGTACTTC.

The V call is TRBV7-8, the J call TRBJ2-1, with TRBD2 matching over 9 bases. This CDR3 comprises 17 residues. The J segment lost 5 bases and the V segment lost 5 bases, leaving 13 bases of the junction unmatched. CDR1 is SGHVS, CDR2 FQNEAQ, per germline. The CDR3 loop is CASSPYLAGTLNNEQFF. CDR3 DNA: TGTGCCAGCAGCCCTTATCTAGCGGGGACTCTGAACAATGAGCAGTTCTTC.

The sample holds one count of this clone. In nucleotides, the CDR3 is TGCAGCGCTGGACAAGACAATGAGCAGTTCTTC. Translation gives CSAGQDNEQFF. V gene TRBV29-1 combines with J gene TRBJ2-1; a weak D match, TRBD1 (5 bases). CDR3 length equals 11 residues. V was shortened by 7 bases and J by 5 bases, with 9 bases between the two germline ends. Germline loops: CDR1 SQVTM, CDR2 ANQGSEA.

The chain couples TRBV25-1 to TRBJ2-6, with D tentatively TRBD1 (6 bases). The CDR3 runs 16 residues. CDR1 MGHDK and CDR2 SYGVNS come from the germline V gene. V was trimmed by 3 bases and J by 0 bases, leaving 9 bases between them. The chain's CDR3 is CASSDVRGSGANVLTF. CDR3 DNA: TGTGCCAGCAGTGACGTCAGGGGCTCTGGGGCCAACGTCCTGACTTTC.

V is TRBV27 and J is TRBJ2-7; 10 nucleotides agree with TRBD1. Trimming at V came to 6 bases and at J to 8 bases, leaving 10 bases not matched to a gene. Per the germline V gene, CDR1 is MNHEY and CDR2 is SMNVEV (reference sequence). The CDR3 loop spans 14 amino acids. CDR3 protein: CASSQGQGPQKQYF. The CDR3 nucleotides read TGTGCCAGCAGCCAGGGACAGGGGCCGCAGAAGCAGTACTTC.

A few counts support this clone. The chain uses TRBV7-2 and TRBJ2-7, with TRBD1 matching 11 bases. CDR1 is SGHTA and CDR2 is FQGNSA in the germline V gene. Trimming cost V 4 bases and J 4 bases; bases outside gene matches: 6. This CDR3 is 15 amino acids long. DNA of the CDR3: TGTGCCAGCAGCTCACGGACAGGGGGCGTATACGAGCAGTACTTC. As protein: CASSSRTGGVYEQYF.

This clone was detected only once. Here the CDR3 DNA reads TGTGCCAGTTCCAAAGGACAGAACTACGAGCAGTACTTC. Translating gives CASSKGQNYEQYF. The V gene is TRBV9, the J gene TRBJ2-7, with D maybe TRBD1 (6 bases). The germline gives CDR1 SGDLS, CDR2 YYNGEE. The CDR3 contains 13 residues. The V end was cut by 8 bases, the J end by 3 bases, with 15 bases between.

The V call is TRBV24-1, the J call TRBJ2-3; the match to TRBD2 covers 11 bases. V dropped 6 bases and J dropped 5; count of bases not matched to a gene: 6. This CDR3 has 15 amino acids. Per the germline V gene, CDR1 is KGHDR and CDR2 is SFDVKD. The CDR3 region is CATSLGTSGRDTQYF. The CDR3 coding sequence is TGTGCCACCAGTTTAGGGACTAGCGGACGAGATACGCAGTATTTT.